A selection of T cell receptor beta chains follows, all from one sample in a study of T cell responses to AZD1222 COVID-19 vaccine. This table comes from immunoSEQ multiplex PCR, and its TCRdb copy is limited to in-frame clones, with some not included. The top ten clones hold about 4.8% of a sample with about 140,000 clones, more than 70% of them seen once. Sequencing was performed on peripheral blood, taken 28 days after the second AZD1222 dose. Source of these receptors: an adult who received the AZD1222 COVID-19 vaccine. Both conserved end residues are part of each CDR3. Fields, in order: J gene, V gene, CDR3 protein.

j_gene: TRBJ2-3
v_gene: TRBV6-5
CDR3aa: CASQPVSGDTQYF

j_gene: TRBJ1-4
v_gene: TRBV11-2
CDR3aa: CASSLRQTEKLFF

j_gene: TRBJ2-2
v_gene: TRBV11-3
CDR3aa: CASSNTGETGELFF

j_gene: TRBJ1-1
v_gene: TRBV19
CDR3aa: CASTTGALGGTEAFF

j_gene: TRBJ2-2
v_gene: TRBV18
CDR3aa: CASSPLLDPNTGELFF

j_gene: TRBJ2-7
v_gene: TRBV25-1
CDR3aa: CASSSGRYEQYF

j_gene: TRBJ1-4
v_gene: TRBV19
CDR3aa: CARGSFNEKLFF

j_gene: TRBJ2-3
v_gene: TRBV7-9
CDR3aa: CASSFLDYSGGITDTQYF

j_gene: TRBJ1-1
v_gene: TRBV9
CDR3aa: CASSPESFYTEAFF

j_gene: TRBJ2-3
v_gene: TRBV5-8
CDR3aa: CASRGVTDTQYF

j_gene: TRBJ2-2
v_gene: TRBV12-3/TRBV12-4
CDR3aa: CASSLGAGELFF

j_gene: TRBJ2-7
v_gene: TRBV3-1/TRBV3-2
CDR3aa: CASSQVYGLVEQYF

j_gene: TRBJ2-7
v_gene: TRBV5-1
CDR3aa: CASSLVEWEQYF

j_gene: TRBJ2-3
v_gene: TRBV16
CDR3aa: CASSQSPSGGHTDTQYF

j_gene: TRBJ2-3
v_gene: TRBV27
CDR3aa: CASSPMLRGTDTQYF

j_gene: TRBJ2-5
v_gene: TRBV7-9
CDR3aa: CASSFTDPGETQYF

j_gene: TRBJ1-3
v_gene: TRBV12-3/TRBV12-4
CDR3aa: CASDSSGNTIYF

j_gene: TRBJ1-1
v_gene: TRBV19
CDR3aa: CASRGTGAYLAFF

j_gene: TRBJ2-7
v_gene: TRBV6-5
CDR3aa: CASSRLAGNYEQYF

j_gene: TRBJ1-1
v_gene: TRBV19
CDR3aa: CASSIEVSEAFF

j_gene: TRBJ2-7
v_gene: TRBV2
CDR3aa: CASSVARAGYEQYF

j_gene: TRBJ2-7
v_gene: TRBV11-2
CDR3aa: CASSLWTGAYEQYF

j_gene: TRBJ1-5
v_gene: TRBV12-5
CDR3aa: CASVQDLIANQPQHF

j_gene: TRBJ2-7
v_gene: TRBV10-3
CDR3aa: CAISESDRGYEQYF

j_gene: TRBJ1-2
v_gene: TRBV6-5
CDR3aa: CASTRTVANYGYTF

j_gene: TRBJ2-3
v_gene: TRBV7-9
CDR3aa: CASSPGVGGTDTQYF

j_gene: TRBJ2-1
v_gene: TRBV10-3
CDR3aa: CASSPGLAGGANEQFF

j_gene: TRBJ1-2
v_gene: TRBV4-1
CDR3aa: CASSQDHRNYGYTF

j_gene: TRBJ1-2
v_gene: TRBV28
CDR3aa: CASSTTGGSYGYTF

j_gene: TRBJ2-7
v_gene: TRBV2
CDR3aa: CASSPTSGGSYEQYF

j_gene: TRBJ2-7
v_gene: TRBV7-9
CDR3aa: CASSLLERASEQYF

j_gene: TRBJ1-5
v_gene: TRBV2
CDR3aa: CASRAWTDNQPQHF

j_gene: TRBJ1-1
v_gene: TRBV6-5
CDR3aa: CASSPNWKDTEAFF

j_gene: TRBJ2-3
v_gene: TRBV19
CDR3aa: CASKGGDMGPDTQYF

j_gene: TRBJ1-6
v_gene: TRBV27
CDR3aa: CASSFSQGGSNSPLHF

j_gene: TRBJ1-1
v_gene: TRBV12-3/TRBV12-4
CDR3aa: CASSFSRNEAFF

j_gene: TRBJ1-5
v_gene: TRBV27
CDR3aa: CASSPWTDSNQPQHF

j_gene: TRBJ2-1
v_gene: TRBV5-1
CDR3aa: CASSLDRGLYNEQFF

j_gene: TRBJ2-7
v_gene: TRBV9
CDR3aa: CASSVGGGTREQYF

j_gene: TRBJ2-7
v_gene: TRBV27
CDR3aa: CASSNSIPGLAYEQYF

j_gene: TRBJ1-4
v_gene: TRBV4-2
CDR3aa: CASSQEVGWELFF

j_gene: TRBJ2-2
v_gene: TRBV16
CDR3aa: CASSQSGSTGELFF

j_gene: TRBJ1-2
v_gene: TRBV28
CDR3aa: CASSLGQANNYGYTF

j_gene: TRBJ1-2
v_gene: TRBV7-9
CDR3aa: CASSLRQNGYTF

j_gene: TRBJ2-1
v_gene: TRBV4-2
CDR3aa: CASSHALGQDSEQFF

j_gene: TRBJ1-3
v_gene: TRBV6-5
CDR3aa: CASNLDSSGNTIYF